Described below is a single TCR beta chain sequence and its context. These data originate in a study of cytomegalovirus exposure and HLA in healthy donors. Clones were sequenced by immunoSEQ multiplex PCR, and TCRdb holds only the in-frame ones, with some missing. The repertoire holds roughly 49,000 clones, about 94% seen once, with 6.5% to 9.5% in the top ten. V was cut by 4 bases and J by 3 bases, with 16 bases left in between. Germline CDR1 SGDLS, CDR2 YYNGEE. CDR3 length equals 15 residues. The specimen was PBMCs. The chain recombines TRBV9 with TRBJ1-2; D is unclear. The clonotype was recovered from a woman aged 18-29 years in good health and CMV-seropositive. The CDR3 DNA sequence: TGTGCCAGCAGCCCACGGGTCGTCTGGGACTATGGCTACACCTTC. It codes for CASSPRVVWDYGYTF.